This is a list of T cell receptor beta chains from one sample in a study of vaccination effects on CD4 cells after COVID-19. Clones were sequenced by immunoSEQ multiplex PCR, and TCRdb holds only the in-frame ones, with some missing. The repertoire has around 69,000 clones, 74% of them found once; the top ten carry approximately 1.5%. These receptors' antigens are unknown. The sequenced sample was CD4+ T cells from PBMCs cultured with HCoV-229E spike peptides, obtained after COVID-19 vaccination. These receptors came from a human donor who received a COVID-19 vaccine. Each CDR3 is given without its conserved first and last residue.

CDR3aa	j_gene	v_gene
ASRSQVGGSYGYT	TRBJ1-2	TRBV19
ASSPVGGITEAF	TRBJ1-1	TRBV7-2
ASSSQVNYNEQF	TRBJ2-1	TRBV6-2/TRBV6-3
ASGMGRNTEAF	TRBJ1-1	TRBV28
SVVTGEKLF	TRBJ1-4	TRBV29-1
ASSLTGGVYGYT	TRBJ1-2	TRBV7-8
ASSFFVGGVYNEQF	TRBJ2-1	TRBV27
ASSFFGTGGYNSPLH	TRBJ1-6	TRBV5-6
ASSASGGFTGELF	TRBJ2-2	TRBV9
ASSLPPRGYT	TRBJ1-2	TRBV28
ATSPGHSYNEQF	TRBJ2-1	TRBV24-1